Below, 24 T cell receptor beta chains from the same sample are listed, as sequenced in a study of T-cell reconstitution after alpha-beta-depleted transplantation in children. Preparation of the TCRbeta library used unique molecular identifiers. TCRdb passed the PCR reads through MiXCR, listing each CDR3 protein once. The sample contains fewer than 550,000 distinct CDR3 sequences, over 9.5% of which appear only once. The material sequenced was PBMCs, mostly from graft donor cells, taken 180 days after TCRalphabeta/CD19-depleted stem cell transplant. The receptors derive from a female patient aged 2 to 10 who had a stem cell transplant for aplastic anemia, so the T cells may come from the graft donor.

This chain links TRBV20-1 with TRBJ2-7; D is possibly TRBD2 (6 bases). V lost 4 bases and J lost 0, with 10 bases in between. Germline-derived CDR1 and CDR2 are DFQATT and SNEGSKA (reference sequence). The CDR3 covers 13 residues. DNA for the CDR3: TGCAGTGCTACGTCGGGAGACTCCTACGAGCAGTACTTC. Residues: CSATSGDSYEQYF.

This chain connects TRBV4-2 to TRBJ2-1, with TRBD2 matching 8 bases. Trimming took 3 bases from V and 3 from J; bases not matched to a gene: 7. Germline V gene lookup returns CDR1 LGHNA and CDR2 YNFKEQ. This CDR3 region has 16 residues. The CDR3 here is CASSQYSGTGYNEQFF. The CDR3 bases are TGTGCCAGCAGCCAGTATAGCGGGACCGGCTACAATGAGCAGTTCTTC.

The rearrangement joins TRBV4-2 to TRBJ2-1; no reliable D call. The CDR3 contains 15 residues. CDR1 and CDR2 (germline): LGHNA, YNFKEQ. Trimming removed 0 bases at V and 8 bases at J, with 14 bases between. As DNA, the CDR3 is TGTGCCAGCAGCCAAGATTGGGGTTTTACCGATGAGCAGTTCTTC. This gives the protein CASSQDWGFTDEQFF.

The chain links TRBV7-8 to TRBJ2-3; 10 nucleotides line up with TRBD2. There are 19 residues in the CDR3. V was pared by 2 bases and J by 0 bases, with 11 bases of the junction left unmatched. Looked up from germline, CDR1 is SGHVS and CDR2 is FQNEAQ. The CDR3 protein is CASSLTGGRLAGSTDTQYF. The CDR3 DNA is TGTGCCAGCAGCTTAACCGGGGGGAGACTAGCGGGTAGCACAGATACGCAGTATTTT.

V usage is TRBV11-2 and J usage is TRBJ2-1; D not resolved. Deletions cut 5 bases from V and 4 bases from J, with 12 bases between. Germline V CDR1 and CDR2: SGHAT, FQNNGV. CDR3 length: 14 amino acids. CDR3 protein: CASSPDLFYNEQFF. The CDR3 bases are TGTGCCAGCAGCCCGGACCTCTTTTACAATGAGCAGTTCTTC.

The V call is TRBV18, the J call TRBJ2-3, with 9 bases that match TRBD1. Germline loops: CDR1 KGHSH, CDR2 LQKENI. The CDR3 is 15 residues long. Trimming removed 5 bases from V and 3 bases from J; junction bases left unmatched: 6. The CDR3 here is CASSYPTGGTDTQYF. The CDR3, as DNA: TGTGCCAGCTCATATCCGACAGGGGGGACAGATACGCAGTATTTT.

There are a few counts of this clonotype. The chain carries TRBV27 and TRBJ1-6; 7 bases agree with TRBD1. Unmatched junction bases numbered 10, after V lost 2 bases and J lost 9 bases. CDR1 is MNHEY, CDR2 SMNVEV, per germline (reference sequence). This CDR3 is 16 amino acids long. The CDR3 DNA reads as TGTGCCAGCAGTTTAGGGGCTACAGGGGCCTTTTCACCCCTCCACTTT. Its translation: CASSLGATGAFSPLHF.

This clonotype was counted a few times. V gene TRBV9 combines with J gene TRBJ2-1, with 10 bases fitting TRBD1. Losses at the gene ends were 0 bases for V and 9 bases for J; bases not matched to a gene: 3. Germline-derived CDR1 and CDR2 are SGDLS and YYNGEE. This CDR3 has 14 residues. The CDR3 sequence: CASSVVDRGSEQFF. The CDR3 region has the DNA TGTGCCAGCAGCGTAGTGGACAGGGGGAGTGAGCAGTTCTTC.

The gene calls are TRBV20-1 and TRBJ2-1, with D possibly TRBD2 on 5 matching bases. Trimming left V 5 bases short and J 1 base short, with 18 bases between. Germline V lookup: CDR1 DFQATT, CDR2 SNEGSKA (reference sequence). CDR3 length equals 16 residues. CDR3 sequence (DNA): TGCAGTGCTGGGCCGGACGAAGCGGCTTCCTACAATGAGCAGTTCTTC. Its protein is CSAGPDEAASYNEQFF.

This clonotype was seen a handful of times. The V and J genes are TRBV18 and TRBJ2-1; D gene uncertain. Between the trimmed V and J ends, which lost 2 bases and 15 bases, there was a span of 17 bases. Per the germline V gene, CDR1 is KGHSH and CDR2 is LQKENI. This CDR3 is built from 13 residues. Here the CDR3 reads CASSPLPTHRGFF. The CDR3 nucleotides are TGTGCCAGCTCACCATTGCCCACACATCGTGGGTTCTTC.

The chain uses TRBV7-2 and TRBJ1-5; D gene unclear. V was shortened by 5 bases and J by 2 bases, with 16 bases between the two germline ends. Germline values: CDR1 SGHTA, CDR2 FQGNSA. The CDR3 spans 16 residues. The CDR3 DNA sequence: TGTGCCAGCAGCGCCCGACCCCGACGGGGCAATCAGCCCCAGCATTTT. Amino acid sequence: CASSARPRRGNQPQHF.

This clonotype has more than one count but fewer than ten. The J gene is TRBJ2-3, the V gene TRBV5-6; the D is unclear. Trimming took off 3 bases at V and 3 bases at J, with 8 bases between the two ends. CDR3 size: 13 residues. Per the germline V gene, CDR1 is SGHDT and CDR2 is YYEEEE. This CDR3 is CASSYHGTDTQYF. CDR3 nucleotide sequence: TGTGCCAGCAGCTATCACGGTACAGATACGCAGTATTTT.

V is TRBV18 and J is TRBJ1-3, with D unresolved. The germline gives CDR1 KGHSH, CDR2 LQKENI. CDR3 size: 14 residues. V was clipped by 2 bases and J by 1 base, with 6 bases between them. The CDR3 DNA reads TGTGCCAGCTCACCAGAGGGTTCTGGAAACACCATATATTTT. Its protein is CASSPEGSGNTIYF. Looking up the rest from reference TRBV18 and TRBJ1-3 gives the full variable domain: NAGVMQNPRHLVRRRGQEARLRCSPMKGHSHVYWYRQLPEEGLKFMVYLQKENIIDESGMPKERFSAEFPKEGPSILRIQQVVRGDSAAYFCASSPEGSGNTIYFGEGSWLTVV.

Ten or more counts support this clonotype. CDR3 loop: CASSPMEGNGNYGYTF. In DNA form, the CDR3 reads TGTGCCAGCTCACCAATGGAGGGAAACGGAAACTATGGCTACACCTTC. The chain employs TRBV18 and TRBJ1-2; D is uncertain. Trimming took 2 bases from V and 2 from J, leaving 15 bases between them. Germline V gives CDR1 KGHSH, CDR2 LQKENI. The CDR3 runs 16 residues. Full variable domain (missing parts from reference TRBV18 and TRBJ1-2): NAGVMQNPRHLVRRRGQEARLRCSPMKGHSHVYWYRQLPEEGLKFMVYLQKENIIDESGMPKERFSAEFPKEGPSILRIQQVVRGDSAAYFCASSPMEGNGNYGYTFGSGTRLTVV.

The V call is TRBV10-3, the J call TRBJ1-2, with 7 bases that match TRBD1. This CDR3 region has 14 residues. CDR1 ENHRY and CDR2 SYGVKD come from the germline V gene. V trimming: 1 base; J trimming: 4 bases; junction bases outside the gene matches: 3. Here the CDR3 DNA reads TGTGCCATCAGTGAGTTTTGGACAGGCTATGGCTACACCTTC. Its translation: CAISEFWTGYGYTF.

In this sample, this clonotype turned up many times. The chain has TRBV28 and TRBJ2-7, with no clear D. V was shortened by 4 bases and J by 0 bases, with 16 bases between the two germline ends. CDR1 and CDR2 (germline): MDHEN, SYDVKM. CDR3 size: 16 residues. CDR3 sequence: CASSSNINPSSYEQYF. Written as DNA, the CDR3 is TGTGCCAGCAGTTCGAACATCAACCCGAGCTCCTACGAGCAGTACTTC.

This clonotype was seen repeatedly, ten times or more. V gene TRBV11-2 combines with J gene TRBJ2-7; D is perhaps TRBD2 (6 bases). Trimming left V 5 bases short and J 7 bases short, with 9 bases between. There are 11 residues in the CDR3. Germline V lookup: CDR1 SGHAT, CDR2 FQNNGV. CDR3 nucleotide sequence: TGTGCCAGCAGCAAGGGAGGAGAGCAGTACTTC. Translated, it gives CASSKGGEQYF.

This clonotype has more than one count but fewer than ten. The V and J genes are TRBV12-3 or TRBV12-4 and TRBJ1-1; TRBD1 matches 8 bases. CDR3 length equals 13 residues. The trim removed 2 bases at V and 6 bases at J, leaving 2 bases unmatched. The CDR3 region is CASSLQGAAEAFF. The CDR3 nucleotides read TGTGCCAGCAGTTTACAGGGGGCCGCTGAAGCTTTCTTT.

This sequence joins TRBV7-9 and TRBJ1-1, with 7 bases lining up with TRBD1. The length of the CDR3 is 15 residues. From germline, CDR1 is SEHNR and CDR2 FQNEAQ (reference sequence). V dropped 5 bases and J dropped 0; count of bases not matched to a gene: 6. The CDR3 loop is CASSARGTVNTEAFF. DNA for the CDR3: TGTGCCAGCAGCGCCCGCGGGACAGTGAACACTGAAGCTTTCTTT.

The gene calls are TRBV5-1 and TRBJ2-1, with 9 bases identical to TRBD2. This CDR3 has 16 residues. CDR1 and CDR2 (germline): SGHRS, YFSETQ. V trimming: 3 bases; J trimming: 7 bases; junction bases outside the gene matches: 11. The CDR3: CASSSSGTSKSNEQFF. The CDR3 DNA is TGCGCCAGCAGCTCGAGCGGGACTAGCAAATCGAATGAGCAGTTCTTC.

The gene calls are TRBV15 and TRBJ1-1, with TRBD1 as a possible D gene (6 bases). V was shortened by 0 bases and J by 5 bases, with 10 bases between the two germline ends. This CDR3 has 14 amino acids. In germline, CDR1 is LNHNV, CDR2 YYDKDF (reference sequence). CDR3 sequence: CATSREQGRTEAFF. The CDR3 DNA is TGTGCCACCAGCAGAGAACAGGGTCGGACTGAAGCTTTCTTT.

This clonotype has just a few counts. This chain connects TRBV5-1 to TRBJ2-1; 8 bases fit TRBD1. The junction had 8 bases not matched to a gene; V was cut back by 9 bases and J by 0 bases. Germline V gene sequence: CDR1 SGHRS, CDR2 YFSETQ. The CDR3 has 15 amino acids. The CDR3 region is CAISTGASSYNEQFF. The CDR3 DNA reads TGCGCCATCTCGACAGGGGCCTCCTCCTACAATGAGCAGTTCTTC.

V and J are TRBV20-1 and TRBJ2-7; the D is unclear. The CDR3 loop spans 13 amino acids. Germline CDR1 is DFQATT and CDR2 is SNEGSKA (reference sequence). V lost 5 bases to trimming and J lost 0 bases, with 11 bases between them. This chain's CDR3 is CSARVGSSYEQYF. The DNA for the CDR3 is TGCAGTGCTCGGGTAGGCAGCTCCTACGAGCAGTACTTC.

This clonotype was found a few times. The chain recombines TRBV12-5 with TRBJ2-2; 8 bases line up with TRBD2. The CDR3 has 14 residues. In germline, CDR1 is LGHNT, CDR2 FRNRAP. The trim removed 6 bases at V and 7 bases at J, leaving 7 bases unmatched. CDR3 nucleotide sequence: TGTGCTAGTGGCCTGCGGGGGGCAGGCGGGGAGCTGTTTTTT. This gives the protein CASGLRGAGGELFF.